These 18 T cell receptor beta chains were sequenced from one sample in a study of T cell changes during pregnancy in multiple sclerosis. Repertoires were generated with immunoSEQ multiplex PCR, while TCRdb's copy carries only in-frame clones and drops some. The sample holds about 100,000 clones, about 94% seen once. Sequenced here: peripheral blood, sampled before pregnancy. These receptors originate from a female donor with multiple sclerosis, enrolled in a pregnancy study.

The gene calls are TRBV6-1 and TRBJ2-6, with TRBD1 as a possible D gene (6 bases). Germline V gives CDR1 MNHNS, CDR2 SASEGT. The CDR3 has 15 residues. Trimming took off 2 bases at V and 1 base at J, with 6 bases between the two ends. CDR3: CASSETGSGANVLTF. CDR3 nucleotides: TGTGCCAGCAGTGAAACAGGGTCTGGGGCCAACGTCCTGACTTTC.

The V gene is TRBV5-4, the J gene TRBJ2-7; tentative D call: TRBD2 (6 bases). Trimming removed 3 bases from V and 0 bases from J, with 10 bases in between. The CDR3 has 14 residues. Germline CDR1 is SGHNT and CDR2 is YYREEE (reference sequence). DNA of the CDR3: TGTGCCAGCAGCTGGGGGGACGGCTCCTACGAGCAGTACTTC. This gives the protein CASSWGDGSYEQYF.

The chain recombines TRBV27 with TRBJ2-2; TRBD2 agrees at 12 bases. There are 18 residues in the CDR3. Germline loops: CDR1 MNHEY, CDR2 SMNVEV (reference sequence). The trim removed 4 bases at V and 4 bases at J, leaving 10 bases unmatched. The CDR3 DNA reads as TGTGCCAGCAGTTCCCGACTAGCGGGAGTAGGGGGCACCGGGGAGCTGTTTTTT. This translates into CASSSRLAGVGGTGELFF.

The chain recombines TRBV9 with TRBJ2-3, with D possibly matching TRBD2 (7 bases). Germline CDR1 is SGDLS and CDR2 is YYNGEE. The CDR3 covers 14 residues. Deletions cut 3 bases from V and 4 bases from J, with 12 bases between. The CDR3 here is CASSEGGGADTQYF. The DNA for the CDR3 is TGTGCCAGCAGCGAGGGGGGGGGCGCAGATACGCAGTATTTT. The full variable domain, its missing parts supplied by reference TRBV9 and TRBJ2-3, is DSGVTQTPKHLITATGQRVTLRCSPRSGDLSVYWYQQSLDQGLQFLIQYYNGEERAKGNILERFSAQQFPDLHSELNLSSLELGDSALYFCASSEGGGADTQYFGPGTRLTVL.

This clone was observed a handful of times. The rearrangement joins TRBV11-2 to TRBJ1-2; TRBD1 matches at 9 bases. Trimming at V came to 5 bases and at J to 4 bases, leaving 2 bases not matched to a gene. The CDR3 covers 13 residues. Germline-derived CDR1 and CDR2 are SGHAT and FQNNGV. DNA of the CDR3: TGTGCCAGCAGCACGGGACAGGGCTATGGCTACACCTTC. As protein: CASSTGQGYGYTF. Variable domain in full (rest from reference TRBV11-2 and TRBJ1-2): EAGVAQSPRYKIIEKRQSVAFWCNPISGHATLYWYQQILGQGPKLLIQFQNNGVVDDSQLPKDRFSAERLKGVDSTLKIQPAKLEDSAVYLCASSTGQGYGYTFGSGTRLTVV.

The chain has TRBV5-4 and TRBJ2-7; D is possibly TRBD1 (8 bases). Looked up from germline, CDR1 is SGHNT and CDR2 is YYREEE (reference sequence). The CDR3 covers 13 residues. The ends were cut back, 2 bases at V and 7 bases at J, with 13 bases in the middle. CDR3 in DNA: TGTGCCAGCAGCTTCAGGGGGCGGGGGGAGCAGTACTTC. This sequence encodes CASSFRGRGEQYF.

The CDR3 coding sequence is TGTGCCAGTAGGACCGGACAGGGCTCTGGGGCCAACGTCCTGACTTTC. As protein: CASRTGQGSGANVLTF. V and J are TRBV19 and TRBJ2-6, with 8 bases that match TRBD1. Germline V gene lookup returns CDR1 LNHDA and CDR2 SQIVND (reference sequence). The CDR3 extends over 16 amino acids. V was pared by 6 bases and J by 0 bases, with 4 bases of the junction left unmatched.

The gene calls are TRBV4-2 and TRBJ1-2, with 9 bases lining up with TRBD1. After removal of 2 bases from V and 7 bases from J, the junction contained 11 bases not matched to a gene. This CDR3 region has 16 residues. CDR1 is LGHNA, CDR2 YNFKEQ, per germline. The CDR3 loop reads CASSQNSGQGNGGYTF. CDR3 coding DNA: TGTGCCAGCAGCCAAAACTCTGGACAGGGGAACGGTGGCTACACCTTC.

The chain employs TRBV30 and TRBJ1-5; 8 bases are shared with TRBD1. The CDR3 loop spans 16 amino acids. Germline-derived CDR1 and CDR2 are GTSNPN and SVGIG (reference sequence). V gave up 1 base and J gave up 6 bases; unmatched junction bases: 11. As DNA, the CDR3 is TGTGCCTGGAGTGAGCCAGGGGGCGATTTTGGTCAGCCCCAGCATTTT. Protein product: CAWSEPGGDFGQPQHF.

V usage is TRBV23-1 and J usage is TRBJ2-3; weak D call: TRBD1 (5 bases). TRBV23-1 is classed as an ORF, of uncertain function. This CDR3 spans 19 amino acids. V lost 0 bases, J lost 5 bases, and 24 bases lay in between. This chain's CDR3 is CASSQSVETGYLFRDTQYF. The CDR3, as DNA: TGCGCCAGCAGTCAATCCGTTGAAACAGGATACCTTTTTAGAGATACGCAGTATTTT.

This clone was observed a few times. In DNA form, the CDR3 reads TGTGCCTGGAGTGTATCCTCCGTTACTGAAGCTTTCTTT. Its protein is CAWSVSSVTEAFF. V gene TRBV30 combines with J gene TRBJ1-1; D uncertain. The CDR3 is 13 amino acids. Trimming took 0 bases from V and 5 from J, leaving 10 bases between them. The germline gives CDR1 GTSNPN, CDR2 SVGIG (reference sequence).

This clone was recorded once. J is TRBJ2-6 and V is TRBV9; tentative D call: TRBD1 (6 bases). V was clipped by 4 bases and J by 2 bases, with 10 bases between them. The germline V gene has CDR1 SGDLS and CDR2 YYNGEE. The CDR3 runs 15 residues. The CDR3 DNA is TGTGCCAGCAGCATAGCAGGGGCTGGGGCCAACGTCCTGACTTTC. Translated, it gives CASSIAGAGANVLTF. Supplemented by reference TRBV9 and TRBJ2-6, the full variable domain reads DSGVTQTPKHLITATGQRVTLRCSPRSGDLSVYWYQQSLDQGLQFLIQYYNGEERAKGNILERFSAQQFPDLHSELNLSSLELGDSALYFCASSIAGAGANVLTFGAGSRLTVL.

Here the CDR3 reads CASSYSNRGGTEAFF. DNA for the CDR3: TGTGCCAGCAGCTACTCGAACAGGGGAGGTACTGAAGCTTTCTTT. The V call is TRBV13, the J call TRBJ1-1; TRBD1 matches 7 bases. CDR1 is PRHDT, CDR2 FYEKMQ, per germline (reference sequence). The CDR3 runs to 15 residues. The V segment lost 4 bases and the J segment 5 bases; nucleotides outside the gene matches: 10.

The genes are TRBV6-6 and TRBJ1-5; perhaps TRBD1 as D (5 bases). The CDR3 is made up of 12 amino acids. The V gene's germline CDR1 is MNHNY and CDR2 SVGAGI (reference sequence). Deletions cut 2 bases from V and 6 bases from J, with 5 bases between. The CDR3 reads CASSYQGQPQHF. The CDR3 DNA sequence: TGTGCCAGCAGTTACCAGGGTCAGCCCCAGCATTTT.

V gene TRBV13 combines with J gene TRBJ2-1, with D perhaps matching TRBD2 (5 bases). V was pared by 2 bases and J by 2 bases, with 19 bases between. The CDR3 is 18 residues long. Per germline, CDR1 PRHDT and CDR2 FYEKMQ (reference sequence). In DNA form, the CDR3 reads TGTGCCAGCAGCTTAAAATTTGGGCAGAGGGTCACCTACAATGAGCAGTTCTTC. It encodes CASSLKFGQRVTYNEQFF.

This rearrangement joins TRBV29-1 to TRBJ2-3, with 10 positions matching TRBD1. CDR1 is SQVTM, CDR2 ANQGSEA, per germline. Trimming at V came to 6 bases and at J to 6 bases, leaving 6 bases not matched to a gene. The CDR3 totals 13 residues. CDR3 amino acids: CSVSRQGADTQYF. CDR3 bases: TGCAGCGTGTCCAGACAGGGGGCGGATACGCAGTATTTT.

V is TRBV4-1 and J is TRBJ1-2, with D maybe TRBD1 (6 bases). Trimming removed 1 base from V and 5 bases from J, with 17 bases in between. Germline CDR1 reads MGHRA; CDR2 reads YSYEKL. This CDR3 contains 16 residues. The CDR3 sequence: CASSQGDTGYGYGYTF. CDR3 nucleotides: TGCGCCAGCAGCCAAGGTGACACAGGGTATGGATATGGCTACACCTTC.

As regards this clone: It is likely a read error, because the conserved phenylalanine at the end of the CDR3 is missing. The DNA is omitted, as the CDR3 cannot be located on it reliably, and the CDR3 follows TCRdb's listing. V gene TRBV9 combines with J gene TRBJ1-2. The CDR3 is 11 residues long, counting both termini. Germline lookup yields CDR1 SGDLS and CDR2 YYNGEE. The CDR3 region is CASSDPGQTLV.